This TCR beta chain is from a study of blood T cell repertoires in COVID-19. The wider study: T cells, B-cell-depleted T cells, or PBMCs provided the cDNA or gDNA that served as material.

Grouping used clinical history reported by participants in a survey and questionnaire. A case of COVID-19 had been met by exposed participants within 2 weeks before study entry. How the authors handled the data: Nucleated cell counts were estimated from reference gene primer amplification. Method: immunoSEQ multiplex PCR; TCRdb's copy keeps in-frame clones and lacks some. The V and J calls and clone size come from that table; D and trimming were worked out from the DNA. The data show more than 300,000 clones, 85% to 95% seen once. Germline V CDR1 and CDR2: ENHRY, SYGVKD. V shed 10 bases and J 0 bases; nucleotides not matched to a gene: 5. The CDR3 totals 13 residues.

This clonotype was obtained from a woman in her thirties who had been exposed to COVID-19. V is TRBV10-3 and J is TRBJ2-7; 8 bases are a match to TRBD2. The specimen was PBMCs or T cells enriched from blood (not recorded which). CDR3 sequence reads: CATLAGPSYEQYF. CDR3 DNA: TGTGCCACGTTAGCGGGGCCCTCCTACGAGCAGTACTTC.